A selection of T cell receptor beta chains follows, all from one sample in a study of blood T cells in healthy people across ages. TCRdb reanalysed the 5' RACE reads using MiXCR and keeps one entry per CDR3 protein. The sample lists around 2 million distinct CDR3 sequences, 39% occurring once. Material for sequencing was blood. All receptors derive from a human donor in good health. Both conserved end residues are part of each CDR3. Size values are once, few and many counts, or a class for expanded clones, and some rows have none.

v_call,clone_size,cdr3_aa
TRBV20-1,.,CSAGGSAGSYNEQFF
TRBV3-1,many,CASSPGGTSTDTQYF
TRBV7-9,.,CASSSLNSGNKQFF
TRBV28,few,CASSFFGRAYEQYF
TRBV7-3,.,CASKATALSNTEAFF
TRBV19,few,CASSKTPALYGYTF
TRBV7-2,few,CASSLFFPGQKQETQYF
TRBV9,.,CASSVEAGGWYGYTF
TRBV7-9,.,CASSLNKGNGYTF
TRBV2,.,CASRVGFSGGARNEQFF
TRBV11-2,few,CASSLGLGSYF
TRBV7-8,.,CASSFLRGTKKETQYF
TRBV20-1,few,CSASSLRGNTYEQYF
TRBV10-3,.,CAIQTASYEQYF
TRBV4-3,.,CASSQDSGIDEQFF
TRBV2,.,CASSESGESYEQFF
TRBV7-8,few,CASTSKRGHTDTQYF
TRBV5-5,few,CASSLPGQILDGYTF
TRBV10-3,.,CAISASGATEAFF
TRBV7-8,.,CASSPTSRAYNEQFF
TRBV20-1,.,CSARSPYNEQFF
TRBV29-1,.,CSVEILPIAEAFF
TRBV24-1,.,CATSELGTSGGPLKETQYF
TRBV12-5,.,CASGLVWQPQHF
TRBV4-3,few,CASSQDRRVYNEQYF
TRBV4-3,many,CASSLDSLNYGYTF
TRBV29-1,.,CSVVGSSLLNTEAFF
TRBV20-1,.,CSVLGGLTGTGVSQPQHF
TRBV4-1,.,CARATHSTDTQYF
TRBV3-1,.,CASSLDPKVGRGTEAFF
TRBV5-1,.,CASSLAEASIDEQFF
TRBV28,once,CASSGTGGGYTEAFF
TRBV6-2/TRBV6-3,.,CASSYSIPRGLAGDPQTETQYF
TRBV20-1,many,CSAPGGSSYEQYF
TRBV29-1,.,CSGSGGASYEQYF
TRBV10-3,few,CAISALEVYNEQFF
TRBV12-3/TRBV12-4,.,CASSLQRATADTQYF
TRBV6-6,.,CASSQRSGQYF
TRBV29-1,.,CSVANGGEEQYF
TRBV28,few,CASTPLYEQYF
TRBV20-1,.,CSARTLGNQPQHF
TRBV7-9,.,CASSPPYSIGANVLTF
TRBV4-2,.,CASSQEDASTDTQYF
TRBV5-6,few,CASSLPGLPDTQYF
TRBV9,few,CASSVAGGVTEAFF
TRBV6-2/TRBV6-3,.,CASSPTPFEQFF
TRBV20-1,few,CSAQGLGGYEQFF
TRBV2,.,CASNPGWKTYEAFF
TRBV29-1,few,CSVNTGGRQETQYF
TRBV6-5,.,CASSYGAGFGADTQYF
TRBV12-3/TRBV12-4,.,CASSPRGSGYTF
TRBV29-1,few,CSGIDLGYYGYTF